This is a list of T cell receptor beta chains from one sample in a study of graft-versus-host responses after intestinal transplantation. The method was immunoSEQ multiplex PCR; TCRdb's version includes in-frame clones alone and lacks a portion of them. The sample holds about 120,000 clones, over 85% seen once. No antigen has been identified for these receptors. The starting material was unstimulated CD8+ T cells sorted from spleen or lymph node cells, obtained before intestinal transplant. The origin of the receptors is a human donor who received an intestinal transplant. Both conserved end residues are part of each CDR3. D genes are given only for firm matches. For some rows the clone size is stated as once, few or many, or as a class when expanded; others skip it.

>15|.|.|TRBV7-9|TRBJ2-7
CASSSEVKLNYEQYF
TGTGCCAGCAGCTCCGAGGTCAAGCTGAACTACGAGCAGTACTTC
>16|.|.|TRBV6-6|TRBJ1-2
CASSYSLQDSNYGYTF
TGTGCCAGCAGTTATTCCTTACAGGATTCAAACTATGGCTACACCTTC
>17|.|.|TRBV27|TRBJ2-1
CASSLWGGSPSINEQFF
TGTGCCAGCAGTTTATGGGGGGGCTCACCCTCTATCAATGAGCAGTTCTTC
>15|.|TRBD2|TRBV13|TRBJ2-7
CASSFTSGTAYEQYF
TGTGCCAGCAGCTTCACTAGCGGGACCGCCTACGAGCAGTACTTC
>15|.|.|TRBV2|TRBJ1-4
CASSGWVATNEKLFF
TGTGCCAGCAGTGGATGGGTGGCCACTAATGAAAAACTGTTTTTT
>14|.|.|TRBV6-6|TRBJ2-1
CASSYTGTNNEQFF
TGTGCCAGCAGTTACACGGGGACGAACAATGAGCAGTTCTTC
>15|.|TRBD2|TRBV11-2|TRBJ2-1
CASSLFLAADNEQFF
TGTGCCAGCAGCTTATTTCTAGCGGCCGACAATGAGCAGTTCTTC
>11|few|.|TRBV28|TRBJ2-1
CASSFVDEQFF
TGTGCCAGCAGTTTTGTCGATGAGCAGTTCTTC
>17|.|TRBD1|TRBV4-1|TRBJ1-5
CASSLGTGPYSNQPQHF
TGCGCCAGCAGTCTCGGGACAGGTCCTTATAGCAATCAGCCCCAGCATTTT
>15|once|.|TRBV7-9|TRBJ2-5
CASSLVALRKETQYF
TGTGCCAGCAGCTTAGTTGCACTTCGCAAGGAGACCCAGTACTTC
>17|.|TRBD2|TRBV28|TRBJ2-1
CASSDLTSGRGYNEQFF
TGTGCCAGCAGTGACCTTACTAGCGGGAGAGGGTACAATGAGCAGTTCTTC
>15|.|.|TRBV27|TRBJ1-3
CASTQDGSSGNTIYF
TGTGCCAGCACCCAAGACGGGAGCTCTGGAAACACCATATATTTT
>15|.|TRBD2|TRBV10-3|TRBJ2-7
CATSTSGSPPYEQYF
TGTGCCACTTCGACTAGCGGGAGCCCCCCCTACGAGCAGTACTTC
>15|.|.|TRBV2|TRBJ2-6
CASSDPRSGANVLTF
TGTGCCAGCAGTGACCCCCGCTCTGGGGCCAACGTCCTGACTTTC
>15|.|TRBD2|TRBV6-6|TRBJ2-1
CASSRLAGYYNEQFF
TGTGCCAGCAGTCGACTAGCGGGGTATTACAATGAGCAGTTCTTC
>11|.|.|TRBV19|TRBJ2-1
CASSFYNEQFF
TGTGCCAGTAGCTTTTACAATGAGCAGTTCTTC
>17|once|.|TRBV13|TRBJ2-1
CASSLGLGVSSYNEQFF
TGTGCCAGCAGCTTAGGCCTGGGCGTGAGCTCCTACAATGAGCAGTTCTTC
>11|.|TRBD1|TRBV30|TRBJ1-2
CASTGEVGYTF
TGTGCCTCCACAGGGGAGGTTGGCTACACCTTC
>13|.|.|TRBV13|TRBJ1-1
CASSARLDTEAFF
TGTGCCAGCAGCGCCCGGTTGGACACTGAAGCTTTCTTT
>15|.|TRBD1|TRBV28|TRBJ2-1
CASMTTGSSYNEQFF
TGTGCCAGCATGACGACAGGGAGCTCCTACAATGAGCAGTTCTTC
>15|.|TRBD1|TRBV27|TRBJ2-1
CASSLSGTGVPGQFF
TGTGCCAGCAGTCTGTCGGGGACAGGGGTTCCGGGGCAGTTCTTC
>15|.|.|TRBV11-2|TRBJ1-2
CASSLTLGTKYGYTF
TGTGCCAGCAGCTTAACTCTAGGGACAAAATATGGCTACACCTTC
>15|.|TRBD2|TRBV9|TRBJ2-7
CASSPGSGIAYEQYF
TGTGCCAGCAGCCCTGGGAGCGGGATTGCCTACGAGCAGTACTTC
>12|.|.|TRBV9|TRBJ2-3
CASSAYTDTQYF
TGTGCCAGCAGCGCCTACACAGATACGCAGTATTTT
>15|.|TRBD2|TRBV2|TRBJ2-1
CASSDWTSPNNEQFF
TGTGCCAGCAGTGACTGGACTAGCCCCAACAATGAGCAGTTCTTC
>13|.|.|TRBV10-2|TRBJ2-7
CASSMGETYEQYF
TGCGCCAGCAGCATGGGGGAGACCTACGAGCAGTACTTC
>15|.|TRBD1|TRBV28|TRBJ2-7
CASSPVDRGSYEQYF
TGTGCCAGCAGCCCCGTAGACAGGGGCTCCTACGAGCAGTACTTC
>14|.|TRBD1|TRBV9|TRBJ2-7
CASSVAGTANEQYF
TGTGCCAGCAGCGTAGCCGGGACAGCTAACGAGCAGTACTTC
>16|.|.|TRBV21-1|TRBJ2-1
CASSNWTESSYNEQFF
TGTGCCAGCAGCAATTGGACGGAGAGCTCCTACAATGAGCAGTTCTTC
>14|.|TRBD1|TRBV5-6|TRBJ1-2
CASNRQGRNYGYTF
TGTGCCAGCAACCGACAGGGGCGGAACTATGGCTACACCTTC
>16|.|TRBD1|TRBV4-1|TRBJ2-3
CASSQPRQGPTDTQYF
TGCGCCAGCAGCCAACCTAGACAGGGCCCCACAGATACGCAGTATTTT
>17|.|.|TRBV5-3|TRBJ2-7
CARSWRPGSRVSYEQYF
TGTGCCAGAAGCTGGCGACCGGGCAGCCGGGTCTCCTACGAGCAGTACTTC
>15|few|.|TRBV6-6|TRBJ2-7
CASSPTRGTLYEQYF
TGTGCCAGCAGCCCGACCAGGGGTACGCTCTACGAGCAGTACTTC
>16|.|TRBD2|TRBV27|TRBJ2-7
CASSPRAGGNTGEQYF
TGTGCCAGCAGTCCTCGGGCGGGAGGGAATACGGGTGAGCAGTACTTC
>18|.|.|TRBV5-6|TRBJ1-2
CASTGAGTHTTPNYGYTF
TGTGCCAGCACAGGAGCCGGGACACATACCACTCCTAACTATGGCTACACCTTC
>16|.|TRBD2|TRBV7-2|TRBJ2-1
CASSFLAGGFANEQFF
TGTGCCAGCAGCTTCTTAGCGGGAGGCTTTGCGAATGAGCAGTTCTTC
>18|.|.|TRBV7-2|TRBJ1-1
CASSLRGVAILMNTEAFF
TGTGCCAGCAGCTTAAGAGGGGTCGCCATCCTCATGAACACTGAAGCTTTCTTT
>13|.|.|TRBV6-1|TRBJ2-7
CASSWGGSYEQYF
TGTGCCAGCTCCTGGGGAGGATCCTACGAGCAGTACTTC
>15|.|TRBD1|TRBV10-3|TRBJ2-7
CAISNDRGRVTEQYF
TGTGCCATCAGTAACGACAGGGGGCGAGTAACCGAGCAGTACTTC
>15|.|.|TRBV4-1|TRBJ1-1
CASSHPQGRNTEAFF
TGCGCCAGCAGCCATCCGCAGGGCCGGAACACTGAAGCTTTCTTT
>13|.|.|TRBV6-1|TRBJ1-2
CASSELIRYGYTF
TGTGCCAGCAGTGAACTCATCCGCTATGGCTACACCTTC
>16|.|TRBD2|TRBV5-4|TRBJ2-2
CASSSSSGTNTGELFF
TGTGCCAGCAGCTCGTCTAGCGGGACGAACACCGGGGAGCTGTTTTTT
>15|.|TRBD2|TRBV9|TRBJ2-3
CASSQTSGRVGTQYF
TGTGCCAGCAGCCAGACTAGCGGGAGGGTTGGGACGCAGTATTTT
>14|.|.|TRBV7-9|TRBJ1-1
CASSLQGMNTEAFF
TGTGCCAGCAGCTTACAGGGGATGAACACTGAAGCTTTCTTT
>16|.|TRBD2|TRBV4-2|TRBJ2-7
CASSQTLAGGAVEQYF
TGTGCCAGCAGCCAGACCCTAGCGGGAGGGGCGGTCGAGCAGTACTTC
>15|.|TRBD1|TRBV27|TRBJ1-2
CASSPRTGVFYGYTF
TGTGCCAGCAGCCCACGGACAGGGGTGTTCTATGGCTACACCTTC
>11|.|.|TRBV13|TRBJ2-1
CASSLGHRQFF
TGTGCCAGCAGCTTGGGACACAGACAGTTCTTC
>16|.|TRBD2|TRBV6-1|TRBJ2-2
CASSELLAGNTGELFF
TGTGCCAGCAGTGAACTCCTAGCGGGGAACACCGGGGAGCTGTTTTTT
>14|.|TRBD2|TRBV4-1|TRBJ2-7
CASSPRLAGYEQYF
TGCGCCAGCAGCCCGCGACTAGCGGGATACGAGCAGTACTTC
>14|.|.|TRBV10-1|TRBJ2-7
CASSSMDSPYEQYF
TGCGCCAGCAGTAGTATGGACAGCCCCTACGAGCAGTACTTC
>15|.|.|TRBV15|TRBJ2-1
CATSPTRLNKNEQFF
TGTGCCACCAGTCCAACTAGGCTGAATAAGAATGAGCAGTTCTTC
>14|.|.|TRBV2|TRBJ2-5
CASSEGGAQETQYF
TGTGCCAGCAGTGAGGGTGGCGCACAAGAGACCCAGTACTTC
>16|.|TRBD1|TRBV11-2|TRBJ2-2
CASSFGSRGLAGELFF
TGTGCCAGCAGCTTCGGGTCTAGGGGGCTCGCCGGGGAGCTGTTTTTT